This passage covers 6 T cell receptor beta chains from one sample sequenced in a study of blood T cell repertoires in COVID-19. Generated by immunoSEQ multiplex PCR, the TCRdb table keeps only in-frame clones and is missing some. The data show over 350,000 clones, more than 75% seen once. Sequenced input: PBMCs or T cells enriched from blood (not recorded which). These receptors originate from a woman between 45 and 60 years old who had recovered from COVID-19.

This chain connects TRBV3-1 (or the pseudogene TRBV3-2) to TRBJ2-3; TRBD2 matches at 13 bases. The CDR3 consists of 18 residues. From germline, CDR1 is LGHDT and CDR2 YNNKEL (reference sequence). V shed 1 base and J 5 bases; nucleotides not matched to a gene: 9. The CDR3 DNA sequence: TGTGCCAGCAGCCAAGTCCATCGACTAGCGGGGGGAGGAGATACGCAGTATTTT. This encodes CASSQVHRLAGGGDTQYF.

The V gene is TRBV6-5, the J gene TRBJ1-5; D is unresolved. This CDR3 contains 14 residues. Germline V CDR1 and CDR2: MNHEY, SVGAGI. V was pared by 6 bases and J by 1 base, with 10 bases between. The CDR3 here is CASRPDTSNQPQHF. The CDR3 DNA reads TGTGCCAGCAGACCCGACACCAGCAATCAGCCCCAGCATTTT.

CDR3 sequence reads: CASSLERRISGNTIYF. CDR3 nucleotide sequence: TGTGCCAGCAGCTTAGAACGCAGAATCTCTGGAAACACCATATATTTT. The chain combines TRBV7-9 with TRBJ1-3; D is unclear. Trimming took 1 base from V and 0 from J, leaving 10 bases between them. Germline CDR1 SEHNR, CDR2 FQNEAQ (reference sequence). This CDR3 contains 16 residues.

The J gene is TRBJ1-2, the V gene TRBV5-1, with D maybe TRBD1 (6 bases). V lost 4 bases to trimming and J lost 0 bases, with 16 bases between them. CDR1 and CDR2 from the germline V gene are SGHRS and YFSETQ. The CDR3 length is 16 residues. CDR3 bases: TGCGCCAGCAGCCCGGGAACAGGGAGCGCTAACTATGGCTACACCTTC. Translated, it gives CASSPGTGSANYGYTF.

A note on this clone: Because it lacks the conserved phenylalanine or tryptophan at the end, this CDR3 is likely a read error. The DNA is left out, because the CDR3 cannot be placed on it with certainty; the CDR3 is given as TCRdb lists it. The V call is TRBV30, the J call TRBJ2-3; the DNA was not used to check the table's D call, TRBD2. The CDR3 extends over 9 residues, inclusive of both ends. The germline gives CDR1 GTSNPN, CDR2 SVGIG (reference sequence). CDR3 in amino acids: CCSGTMSLC.

V usage is TRBV19 and J usage is TRBJ1-5; possible D gene TRBD1, 5 bases. The CDR3 contains 16 residues. The germline V gene has CDR1 LNHDA and CDR2 SQIVND (reference sequence). V was shortened by 7 bases and J by 5 bases, with 21 bases between the two germline ends. The CDR3 here is CASTPGGANLHQPQHF. For the CDR3, the DNA is TGTGCCAGTACCCCTGGAGGGGCCAACCTTCATCAGCCCCAGCATTTT.